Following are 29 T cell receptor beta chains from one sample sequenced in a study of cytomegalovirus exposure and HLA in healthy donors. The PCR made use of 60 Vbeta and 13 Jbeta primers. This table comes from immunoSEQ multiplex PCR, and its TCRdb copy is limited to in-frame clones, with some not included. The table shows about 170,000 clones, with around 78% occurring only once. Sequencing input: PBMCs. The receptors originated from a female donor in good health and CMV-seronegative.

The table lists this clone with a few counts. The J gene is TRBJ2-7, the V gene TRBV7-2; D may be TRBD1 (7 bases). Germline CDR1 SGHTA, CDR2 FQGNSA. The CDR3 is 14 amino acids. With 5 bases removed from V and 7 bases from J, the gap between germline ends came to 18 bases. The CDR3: CASSANRGLGEQYF. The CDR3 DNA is TGTGCCAGCAGCGCGAACAGGGGACTGGGTGAGCAGTACTTC.

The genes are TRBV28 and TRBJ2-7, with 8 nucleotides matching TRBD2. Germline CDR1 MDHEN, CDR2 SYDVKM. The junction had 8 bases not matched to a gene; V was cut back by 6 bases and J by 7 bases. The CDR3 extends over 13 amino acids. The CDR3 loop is CASRAGVSGEQYF. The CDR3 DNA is TGTGCCAGCAGAGCGGGAGTGTCGGGTGAGCAGTACTTC.

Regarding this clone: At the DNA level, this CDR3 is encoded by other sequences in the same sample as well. As DNA, the CDR3 is TGTGCCAGCTCACCACCAGCAGGGGCCACCGGGGAGCTGTTTTTT. This gives the protein CASSPPAGATGELFF. The V and J genes are TRBV18 and TRBJ2-2, with a tentative D call TRBD1 (6 bases). The CDR3 contains 15 residues. Deletions cut 0 bases from V and 4 bases from J, with 9 bases between. Per the germline V gene, CDR1 is KGHSH and CDR2 is LQKENI.

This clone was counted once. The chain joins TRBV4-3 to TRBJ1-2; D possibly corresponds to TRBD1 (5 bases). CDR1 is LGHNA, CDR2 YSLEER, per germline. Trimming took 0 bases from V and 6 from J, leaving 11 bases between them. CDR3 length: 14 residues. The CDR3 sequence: CASSQELGGDGYTF. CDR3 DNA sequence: TGCGCCAGCAGCCAAGAGCTTGGAGGGGATGGCTACACCTTC.

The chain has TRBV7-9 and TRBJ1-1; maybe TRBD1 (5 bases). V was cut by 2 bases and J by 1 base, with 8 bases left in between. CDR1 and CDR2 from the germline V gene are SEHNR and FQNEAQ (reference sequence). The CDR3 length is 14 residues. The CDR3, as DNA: TGTGCCAGCAGCTTACAGGGCGGGAACACTGAAGCTTTCTTT. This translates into CASSLQGGNTEAFF. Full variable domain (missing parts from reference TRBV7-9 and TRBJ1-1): DTGVSQNPRHKITKRGQNVTFRCDPISEHNRLYWYRQTLGQGPEFLTYFQNEAQLEKSRLLSDRFSAERPKGSFSTLEIQRTEQGDSAMYLCASSLQGGNTEAFFGQGTRLTVV.

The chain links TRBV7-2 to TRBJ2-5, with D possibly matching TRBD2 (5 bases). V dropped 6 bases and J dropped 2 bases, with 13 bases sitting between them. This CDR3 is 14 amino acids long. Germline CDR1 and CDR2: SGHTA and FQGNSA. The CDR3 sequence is CASSYIQRQETQYF. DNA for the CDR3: TGTGCCAGCAGTTATATCCAGCGGCAAGAGACCCAGTACTTC.

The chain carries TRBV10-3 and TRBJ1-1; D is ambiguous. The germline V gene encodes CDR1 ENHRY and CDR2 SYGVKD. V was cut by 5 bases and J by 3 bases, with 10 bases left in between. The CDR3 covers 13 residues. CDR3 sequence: CAISKERDTEAFF. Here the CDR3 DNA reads TGTGCCATCAGTAAGGAGCGGGACACTGAAGCTTTCTTT.

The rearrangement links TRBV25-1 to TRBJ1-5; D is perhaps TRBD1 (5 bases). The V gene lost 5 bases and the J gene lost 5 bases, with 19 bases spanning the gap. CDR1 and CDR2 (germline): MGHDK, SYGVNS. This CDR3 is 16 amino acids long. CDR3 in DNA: TGTGCCAGCAGTACCCTCCAGTGGCAGGGCGATCAGCCCCAGCATTTT. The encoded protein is CASSTLQWQGDQPQHF. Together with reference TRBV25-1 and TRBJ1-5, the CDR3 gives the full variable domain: EADIYQTPRYLVIGTGKKITLECSQTMGHDKMYWYQQDPGMELHLIHYSYGVNSTEKGDLSSESTVSRIRTEHFPLTLESARPSHTSQYLCASSTLQWQGDQPQHFGDGTRLSIL.

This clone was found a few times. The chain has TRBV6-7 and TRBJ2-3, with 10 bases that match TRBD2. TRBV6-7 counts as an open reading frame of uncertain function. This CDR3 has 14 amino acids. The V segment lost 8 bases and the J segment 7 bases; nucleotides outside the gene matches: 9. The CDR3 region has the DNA TGTGCCAGCGGCCATAGCGGGGGGCATTATACGCAGTATTTT. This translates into CASGHSGGHYTQYF.

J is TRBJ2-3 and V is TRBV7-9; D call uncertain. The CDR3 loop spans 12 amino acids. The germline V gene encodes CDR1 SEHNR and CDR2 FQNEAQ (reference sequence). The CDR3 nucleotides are TGTGCGTACAGAGTTAGCACAGATACGCAGTATTTT. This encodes CAYRVSTDTQYF.

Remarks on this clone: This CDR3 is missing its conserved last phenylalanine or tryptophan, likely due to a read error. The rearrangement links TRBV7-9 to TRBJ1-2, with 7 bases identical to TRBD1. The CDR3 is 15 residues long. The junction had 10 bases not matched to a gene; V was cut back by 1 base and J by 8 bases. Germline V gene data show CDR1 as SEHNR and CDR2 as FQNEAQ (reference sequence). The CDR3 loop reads CASSLDRGPKRGYTL. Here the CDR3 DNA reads TGTGCCAGCAGCTTAGACAGGGGCCCCAAGAGGGGCTACACCCTC.

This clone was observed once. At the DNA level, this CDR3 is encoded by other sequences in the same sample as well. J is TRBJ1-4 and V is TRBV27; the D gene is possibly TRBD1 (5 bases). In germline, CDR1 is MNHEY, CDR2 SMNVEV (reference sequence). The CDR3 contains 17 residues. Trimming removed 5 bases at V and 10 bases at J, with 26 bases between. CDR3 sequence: CASSGATGQPRVGKLFF. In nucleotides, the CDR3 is TGTGCCAGCAGTGGGGCCACCGGCCAACCCAGGGTTGGAAAACTGTTTTTT.

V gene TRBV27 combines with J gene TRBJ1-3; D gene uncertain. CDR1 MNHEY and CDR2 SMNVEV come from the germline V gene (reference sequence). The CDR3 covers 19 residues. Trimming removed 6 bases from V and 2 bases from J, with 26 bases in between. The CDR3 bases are TGTGCCAGCAGACCATACCCTCGGACGGGCGGAGGGCCTGGAAACACCATATATTTT. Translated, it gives CASRPYPRTGGGPGNTIYF.

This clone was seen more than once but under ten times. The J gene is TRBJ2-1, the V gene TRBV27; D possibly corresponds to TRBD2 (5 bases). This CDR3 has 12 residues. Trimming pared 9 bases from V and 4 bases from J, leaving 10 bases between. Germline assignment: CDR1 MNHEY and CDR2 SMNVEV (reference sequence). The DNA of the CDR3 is TGTGCCAGGAAAGCGGTATACAATGAGCAGTTCTTC. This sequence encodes CARKAVYNEQFF.

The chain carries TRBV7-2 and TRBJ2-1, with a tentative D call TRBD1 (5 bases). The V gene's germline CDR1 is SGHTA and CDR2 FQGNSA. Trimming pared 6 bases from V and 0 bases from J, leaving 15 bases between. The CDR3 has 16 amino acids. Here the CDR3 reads CASRSDSARSYNEQFF. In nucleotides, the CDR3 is TGTGCCAGCAGATCCGACAGCGCCCGCTCCTACAATGAGCAGTTCTTC.

The CDR3 reads CASWQAGGAEQYF. CDR3 DNA: TGTGCCAGCTGGCAAGCGGGAGGCGCCGAGCAGTACTTC. V usage is TRBV6-5 and J usage is TRBJ2-7; 9 bases fit TRBD2. Germline V gene data show CDR1 as MNHEY and CDR2 as SVGAGI. This CDR3 region has 13 residues. V shed 8 bases, J shed 6 bases, and the junction held 8 bases outside the gene matches.

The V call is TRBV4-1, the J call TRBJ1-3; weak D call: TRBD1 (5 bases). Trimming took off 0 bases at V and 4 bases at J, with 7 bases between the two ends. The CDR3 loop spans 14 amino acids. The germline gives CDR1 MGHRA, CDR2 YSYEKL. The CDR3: CASSQDPGGNTIYF. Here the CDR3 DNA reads TGCGCCAGCAGCCAAGATCCAGGGGGAAACACCATATATTTT.

CDR3 bases: TGTGCCAGCAGAACCTCGCGGGGGCACGAGCAGTACTTC. Its translation: CASRTSRGHEQYF. The rearrangement joins TRBV6-5 to TRBJ2-7, with a tentative D call TRBD2 (7 bases). Deletions cut 6 bases from V and 5 bases from J, with 14 bases between. Per the germline V gene, CDR1 is MNHEY and CDR2 is SVGAGI. CDR3 length: 13 residues.

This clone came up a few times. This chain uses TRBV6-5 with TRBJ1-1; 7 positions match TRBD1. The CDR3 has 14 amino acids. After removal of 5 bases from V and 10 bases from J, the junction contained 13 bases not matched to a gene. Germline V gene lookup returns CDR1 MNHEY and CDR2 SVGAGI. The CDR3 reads CASSTGTAPTGAFF. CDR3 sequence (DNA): TGTGCCAGCAGTACCGGGACAGCCCCAACCGGAGCTTTCTTT.

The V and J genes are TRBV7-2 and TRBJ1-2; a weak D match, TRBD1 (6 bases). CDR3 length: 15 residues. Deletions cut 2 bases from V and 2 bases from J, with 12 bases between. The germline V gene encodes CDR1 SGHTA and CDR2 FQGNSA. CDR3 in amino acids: CASSLSPQGNYGYTF. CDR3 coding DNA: TGTGCCAGCAGCTTATCCCCCCAGGGGAACTATGGCTACACCTTC. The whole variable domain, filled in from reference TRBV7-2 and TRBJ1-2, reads GAGVSQSPSNKVTEKGKDVELRCDPISGHTALYWYRQSLGQGLEFLIYFQGNSAPDKSGLPSDRFSAERTGGSVSTLTIQRTQQEDSAVYLCASSLSPQGNYGYTFGSGTRLTVV.

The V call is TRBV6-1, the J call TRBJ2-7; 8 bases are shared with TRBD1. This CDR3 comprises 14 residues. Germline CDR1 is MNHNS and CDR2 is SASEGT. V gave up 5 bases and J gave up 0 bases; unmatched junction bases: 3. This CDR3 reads CASSFDRGSYEQYF. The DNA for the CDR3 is TGTGCCAGCAGTTTCGACAGGGGCTCCTACGAGCAGTACTTC.

CDR3 in amino acids: CASSLRSVAGVSTDTQYF. The CDR3 coding sequence is TGTGCCAGCAGCTTGAGGTCGGTAGCGGGGGTTAGCACAGATACGCAGTATTTT. This chain connects TRBV7-2 to TRBJ2-3, with TRBD2 matching 9 bases. V dropped 3 bases and J dropped 0; count of bases not matched to a gene: 10. CDR3 length: 18 amino acids. Germline V gene lookup returns CDR1 SGHTA and CDR2 FQGNSA.

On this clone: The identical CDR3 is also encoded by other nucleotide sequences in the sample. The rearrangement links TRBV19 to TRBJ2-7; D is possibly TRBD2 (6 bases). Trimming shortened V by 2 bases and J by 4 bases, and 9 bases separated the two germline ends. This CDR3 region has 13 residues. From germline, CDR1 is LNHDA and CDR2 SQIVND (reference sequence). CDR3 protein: CASSITGTYEQYF. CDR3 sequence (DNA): TGTGCCAGTAGTATAACGGGGACTTACGAGCAGTACTTC.

In nucleotides, the CDR3 is TGTGCCATCAGCAAGGGGGGGTACGAGCAGTACTTC. Translation gives CAISKGGYEQYF. The V gene is TRBV10-3, the J gene TRBJ2-7; perhaps TRBD2 as D (7 bases). The CDR3 sequence is 12 residues long. Germline assignment: CDR1 ENHRY and CDR2 SYGVKD. V was cut by 6 bases and J by 4 bases, with 10 bases left in between.

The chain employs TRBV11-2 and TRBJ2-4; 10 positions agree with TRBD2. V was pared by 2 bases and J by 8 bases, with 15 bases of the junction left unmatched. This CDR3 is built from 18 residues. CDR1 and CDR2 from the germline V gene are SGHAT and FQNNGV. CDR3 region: CASSLLAGALGEVDIQYF. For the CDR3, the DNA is TGTGCCAGCAGCTTACTAGCGGGAGCATTGGGGGAGGTAGACATTCAGTACTTC.

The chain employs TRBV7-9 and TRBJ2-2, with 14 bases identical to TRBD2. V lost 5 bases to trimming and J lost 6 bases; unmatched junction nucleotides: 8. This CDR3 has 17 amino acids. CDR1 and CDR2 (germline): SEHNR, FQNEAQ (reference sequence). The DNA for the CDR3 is TGTGCCAGCAGCGGGGGACTAGCGGGAGTGACGGCCGGGGAGCTGTTTTTT. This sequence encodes CASSGGLAGVTAGELFF.

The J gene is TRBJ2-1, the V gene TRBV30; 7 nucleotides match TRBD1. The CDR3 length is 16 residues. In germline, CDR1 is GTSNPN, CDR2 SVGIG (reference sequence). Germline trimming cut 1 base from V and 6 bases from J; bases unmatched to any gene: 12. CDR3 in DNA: TGTGCCTGGAGTGCCCTCGGACAGGTAAAGGGCAATGAGCAGTTCTTC. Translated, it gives CAWSALGQVKGNEQFF.

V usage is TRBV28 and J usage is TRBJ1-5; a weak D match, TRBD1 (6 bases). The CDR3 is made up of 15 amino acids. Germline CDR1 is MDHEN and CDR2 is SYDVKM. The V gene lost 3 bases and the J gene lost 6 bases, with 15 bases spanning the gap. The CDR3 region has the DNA TGTGCCAGCAGTTTGGGGGGGCCTGGGGGTCAGCCCCAGCATTTT. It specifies CASSLGGPGGQPQHF.

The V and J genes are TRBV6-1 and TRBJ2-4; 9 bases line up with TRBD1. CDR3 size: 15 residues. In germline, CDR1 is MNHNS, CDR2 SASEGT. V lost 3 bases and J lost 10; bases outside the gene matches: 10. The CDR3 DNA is TGTGCCAGCAGTGACGGGGGTCTCGGACAGGGGATTCAGTACTTC. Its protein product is CASSDGGLGQGIQYF.